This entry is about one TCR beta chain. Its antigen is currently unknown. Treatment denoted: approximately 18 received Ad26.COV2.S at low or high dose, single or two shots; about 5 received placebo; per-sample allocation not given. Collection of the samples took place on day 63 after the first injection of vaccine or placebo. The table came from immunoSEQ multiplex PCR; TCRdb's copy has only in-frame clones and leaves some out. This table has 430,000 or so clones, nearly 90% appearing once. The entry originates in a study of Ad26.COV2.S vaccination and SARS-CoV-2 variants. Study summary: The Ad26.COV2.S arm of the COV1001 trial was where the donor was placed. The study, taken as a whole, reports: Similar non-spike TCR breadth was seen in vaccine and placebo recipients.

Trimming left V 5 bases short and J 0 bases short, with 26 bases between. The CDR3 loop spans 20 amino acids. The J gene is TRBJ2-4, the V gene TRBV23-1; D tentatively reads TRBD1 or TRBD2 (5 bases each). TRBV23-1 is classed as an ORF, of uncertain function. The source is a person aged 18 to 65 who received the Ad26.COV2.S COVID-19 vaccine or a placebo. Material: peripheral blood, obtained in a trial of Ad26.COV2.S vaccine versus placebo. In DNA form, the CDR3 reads TGCGCCAGCAGTAGGGGAGACGGCATTCCGGGCAGACTAGCCAAAAACATTCAGTACTTC. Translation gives CASSRGDGIPGRLAKNIQYF.